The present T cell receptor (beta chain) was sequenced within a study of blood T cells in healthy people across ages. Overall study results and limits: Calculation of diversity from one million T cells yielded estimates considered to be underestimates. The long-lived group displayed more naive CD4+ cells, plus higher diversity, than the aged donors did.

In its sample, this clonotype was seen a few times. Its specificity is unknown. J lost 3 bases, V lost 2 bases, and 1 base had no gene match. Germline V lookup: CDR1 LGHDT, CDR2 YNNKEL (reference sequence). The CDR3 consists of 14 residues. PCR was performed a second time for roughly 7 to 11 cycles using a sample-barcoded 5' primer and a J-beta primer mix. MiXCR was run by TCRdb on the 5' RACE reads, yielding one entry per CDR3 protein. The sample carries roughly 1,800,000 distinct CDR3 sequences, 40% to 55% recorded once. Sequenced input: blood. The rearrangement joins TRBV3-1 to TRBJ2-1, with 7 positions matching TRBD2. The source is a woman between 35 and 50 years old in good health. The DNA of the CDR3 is TGTGCCAGCAGCCAACGGACTAGCTACAATGAGCAGTTCTTC. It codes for CASSQRTSYNEQFF.